This TCR beta chain was profiled in a study of early T cells in non-severe SARS-CoV-2 infection. Background on the study: Sequencing of bulk RNA from unsorted whole blood was done, without chain pairing. Findings and caveats of the study: Clonotype matching in VDJdb favored anti-spike CD8 responses and did not capture private and CD4 specificities.

Trimming stripped 5 bases from V and 2 bases from J, with 12 bases between. CDR1 is SGHAT and CDR2 is FQNNGV in the germline V gene. The CDR3 covers 14 residues. There are a few counts of this clonotype. Its antigen remains unknown. Attached unique molecular identifiers marked individual cDNA molecules. MiXCR, applied by TCRdb to the 5' RACE reads, yields one record per CDR3 protein. Of 100,000 to 150,000 distinct CDR3 sequences in the sample, under 15% were seen once. The receptor was derived from an adult who was a healthcare worker with PCR-confirmed SARS-CoV-2 infection or an uninfected control (not recorded which). The chain employs TRBV11-2 and TRBJ1-1, with D possibly being TRBD1 (6 bases). Specimen: whole blood. The chain's CDR3 is CASSLLQGNTEAFF. The DNA for the CDR3 is TGTGCCAGCAGCCTATTACAGGGTAACACTGAAGCTTTCTTT.